The rows below give T cell receptor beta chains drawn from one sample of a study of neurological immune-mediated disorders. Each CDR3 protein gets one entry after TCRdb re-called the 5' RACE reads with MiXCR. The sample consists of 80,000 to 95,000 distinct CDR3 sequences, under 4.5% of them appearing once. Material for sequencing was PBMCs. Source of these receptors: a woman aged 45-60 years with multiple sclerosis. CDR3s include the opening cysteine and the closing phenylalanine or tryptophan. A D gene is named only where the DNA matches it firmly. Clone size appears in some rows only: once, few, many, or a class for an expanded clone.

CASSQVGDYGYTF	TGCGCCAGCAGCCAAGTAGGGGACTATGGCTACACCTTC	TRBV4-1	TRBJ1-2	.	many
CASSYGTDGGEQYF	TGTGCCAGCAGTTACGGGACCGACGGGGGCGAGCAGTACTTC	TRBV6-5	TRBJ2-7	.	many
CSAGGGRFDQPQHF	TGCAGTGCCGGGGGGGGCAGGTTCGATCAGCCCCAGCATTTT	TRBV20-1	TRBJ1-5	.	many
CASSLVGTLAGDNNEQFF	TGTGCCAGCAGCTTAGTAGGGACACTAGCGGGGGACAACAATGAGCAGTTCTTC	TRBV7-9	TRBJ2-1	TRBD2	many
CASSWGQGTFEQFF	TGTGCCAGCAGCTGGGGACAGGGCACGTTTGAGCAGTTCTTC	TRBV7-9	TRBJ2-1	TRBD1	many
CASSFAGGLYNEQFF	TGCGCCAGCAGCTTTGCGGGGGGGCTCTACAATGAGCAGTTCTTC	TRBV5-1	TRBJ2-1	TRBD2	many
CASSPRAGTNEKLFF	TGTGCCAGCAGTCCCCGGGCAGGAACTAATGAAAAACTGTTTTTT	TRBV7-2	TRBJ1-4	.	many
CASTLRGTGDTGELFF	TGTGCCAGCACCCTAAGAGGGACAGGGGACACCGGGGAGCTGTTTTTT	TRBV7-2	TRBJ2-2	TRBD1	.
CSAFDRVNTEAFF	TGCAGTGCCTTCGACAGGGTGAACACTGAAGCTTTCTTT	TRBV20-1	TRBJ1-1	TRBD1	many
CSARTGDQPQHF	TGCAGTGCGAGGACAGGGGATCAGCCCCAGCATTTT	TRBV20-1	TRBJ1-5	TRBD1	many
CATPRVWPDNEQFF	TGTGCCACCCCCCGGGTGTGGCCCGACAATGAGCAGTTCTTC	TRBV2	TRBJ2-1	.	few
CSARRLAAPYNEQFF	TGCAGTGCCCGACGACTAGCGGCTCCCTACAATGAGCAGTTCTTC	TRBV20-1	TRBJ2-1	TRBD2	few
CASTFRQGADTQYF	TGTGCCAGCACCTTTAGGCAGGGCGCAGATACGCAGTATTTT	TRBV7-2	TRBJ2-3	.	.
CASRDEGPGVYF	TGCGCCAGCCGCGACGAAGGCCCAGGGGTTTACTTC	TRBV5-1	TRBJ2-7	.	many
CASSQASGEGYTF	TGTGCCAGCAGCCAAGCTTCAGGGGAGGGCTACACCTTC	TRBV4-2	TRBJ1-2	.	.
CASSITSVEQFF	TGTGCCAGCAGCATAACTAGTGTTGAGCAGTTCTTC	TRBV7-8	TRBJ2-1	.	many
CSAETGDGYTF	TGCAGTGCCGAGACAGGGGATGGCTACACCTTC	TRBV20-1	TRBJ1-2	TRBD1	many
CSAGFVDSTLNF	TGCAGTGCGGGCTTTGTGGATTCAACCCTCAACTTT	TRBV20-1	TRBJ1-6	.	few
CASSPAFSGGHSYNEQFF	TGTGCCAGCAGCCCAGCCTTCAGCGGGGGCCACTCCTACAATGAGCAGTTCTTC	TRBV9	TRBJ2-1	TRBD2	many
CSARGDGGLADTQYF	TGCAGTGCTAGGGGGGACGGCGGTTTGGCAGATACGCAGTATTTT	TRBV20-1	TRBJ2-3	.	many
CASSNHREGETQYF	TGTGCCAGCAGTAACCACAGGGAGGGAGAGACCCAGTACTTC	TRBV9	TRBJ2-5	.	many
CSARALHRDTQYF	TGCAGTGCTAGGGCCCTCCACAGGGATACGCAGTATTTT	TRBV20-1	TRBJ2-3	.	many
CASTITGPPFFEQFF	TGTGCCAGCACCATAACAGGGCCTCCCTTTTTCGAGCAGTTCTTC	TRBV12-3/TRBV12-4	TRBJ2-1	.	many
CASSLGAGNPYEQYF	TGTGCCAGCAGCTTAGGAGCGGGGAACCCCTACGAGCAGTACTTC	TRBV7-2	TRBJ2-7	TRBD2	many
CATSRPGLDYGYTF	TGTGCCACCAGCAGACCGGGGTTGGACTATGGCTACACCTTC	TRBV15	TRBJ1-2	.	many
CASSSSTSEAFF	TGTGCCAGCAGCTCGTCGACTTCTGAAGCTTTCTTT	TRBV12-3/TRBV12-4	TRBJ1-1	.	many
CASSPPRAGANVLTF	TGTGCCAGCAGTCCACCCCGAGCTGGGGCCAACGTCCTGACTTTC	TRBV27	TRBJ2-6	.	many
CASSQGVGSYNEQFF	TGTGCCAGCAGCCAAGGCGTAGGCTCCTACAATGAGCAGTTCTTC	TRBV3-1	TRBJ2-1	.	many
CASSESGGYTDTQYF	TGTGCCAGCAGTGAAAGCGGGGGTTACACAGATACGCAGTATTTT	TRBV6-5	TRBJ2-3	TRBD2	many
CASSTSGGWETQYF	TGTGCCAGCAGCACCAGCGGGGGTTGGGAGACCCAGTACTTC	TRBV7-6	TRBJ2-5	TRBD2	many
CASRRGGSLRGTDTQYF	TGTGCCAGCAGGCGGGGGGGCTCACTTCGTGGCACAGATACGCAGTATTTT	TRBV2	TRBJ2-3	TRBD2	many
CASNTQGRETQYF	TGTGCCAGCAACACACAGGGTCGGGAGACCCAGTACTTC	TRBV5-6	TRBJ2-5	.	many
CASSTVGSVFF	TGTGCCAGCAGTACCGTCGGGTCGGTGTTTTTT	TRBV12-3/TRBV12-4	TRBJ2-2	.	many
CASADSRSGANVLTF	TGCGCCAGCGCGGACTCACGCTCTGGGGCCAACGTCCTGACTTTC	TRBV5-1	TRBJ2-6	.	many
CASNGPRGGDEQFF	TGTGCCAGCAACGGACCGCGGGGGGGTGATGAGCAGTTCTTC	TRBV9	TRBJ2-1	TRBD2	many
CSARNLAGEYEQYF	TGCAGTGCTAGGAATCTAGCGGGGGAATACGAGCAGTACTTC	TRBV20-1	TRBJ2-7	TRBD2	many
CSALNRLVVEKLFF	TGCAGTGCTTTAAACAGATTAGTCGTAGAAAAACTGTTTTTT	TRBV20-1	TRBJ1-4	.	many
CASSPGQGRHEKLFF	TGTGCCAGCAGTCCGGGACAGGGGCGGCATGAAAAACTGTTTTTT	TRBV2	TRBJ1-4	TRBD1	many
CASSLASASGGYNEQFF	TGTGCCAGCAGCTTAGCGTCAGCTAGCGGGGGATACAATGAGCAGTTCTTC	TRBV7-8	TRBJ2-1	TRBD2	many
CASSRPGGGTEAFF	TGTGCCAGCAGTCGCCCCGGGGGGGGAACTGAAGCTTTCTTT	TRBV6-5	TRBJ1-1	.	many
CASSEGGSNQHQHF	TGTGCCAGCAGCGAGGGGGGCAGCAATCAGCACCAGCATTTT	TRBV6-2/TRBV6-3	TRBJ1-5	.	few
CASSPGVEAFF	TGTGCCAGCAGCCCCGGGGTTGAAGCTTTCTTT	TRBV7-8	TRBJ1-1	.	many
CASRGLAGTSSTDTQYF	TGCGCCAGCAGAGGACTAGCGGGGACCTCTAGCACAGATACGCAGTATTTT	TRBV10-2	TRBJ2-3	TRBD2	many
CASSPGLAGYQYEQYF	TGCGCCAGCAGCCCGGGACTAGCGGGCTACCAATACGAGCAGTACTTC	TRBV5-1	TRBJ2-7	TRBD2	many
CASSQGRAGNIQYF	TGCGCCAGCAGCCAAGGTAGAGCTGGCAACATTCAGTACTTC	TRBV4-3	TRBJ2-4	.	many
CASSERGHRFTSTDTQYF	TGTGCCAGCAGTGAAAGAGGGCATAGATTTACTAGCACAGATACGCAGTATTTT	TRBV2	TRBJ2-3	.	many
CASTPRAGNTIYF	TGTGCCAGCACACCTCGGGCTGGAAACACCATATATTTT	TRBV5-6	TRBJ1-3	.	many
CASSHSNLQTFTYNEQFF	TGTGCCAGCAGCCACTCGAACCTTCAGACTTTCACCTACAATGAGCAGTTCTTC	TRBV3-1	TRBJ2-1	.	.
CASSSKQGQPQHF	TGTGCCAGCAGCTCAAAACAGGGACAGCCCCAGCATTTT	TRBV7-2	TRBJ1-5	.	many
CASSGTIRTDANYGYTF	TGTGCCAGCAGCGGAACGATACGGACTGATGCTAACTATGGCTACACCTTC	TRBV9	TRBJ1-2	.	many